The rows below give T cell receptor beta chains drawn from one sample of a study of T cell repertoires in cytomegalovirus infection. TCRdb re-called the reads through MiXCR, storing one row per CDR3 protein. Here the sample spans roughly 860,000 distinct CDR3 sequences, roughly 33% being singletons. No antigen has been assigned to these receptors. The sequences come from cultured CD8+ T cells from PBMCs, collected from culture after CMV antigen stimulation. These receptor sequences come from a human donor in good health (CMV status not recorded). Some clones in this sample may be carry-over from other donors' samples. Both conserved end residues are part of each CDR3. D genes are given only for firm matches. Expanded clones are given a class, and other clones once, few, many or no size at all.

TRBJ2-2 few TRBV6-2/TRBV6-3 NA TGTGCCAGCACGGGTAACACCGGGGAGCTGTTTTTT CASTGNTGELFF
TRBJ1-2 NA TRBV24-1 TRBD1 TGTGCCACCAGTGACGGGACAGGGGCCGGCTACACCTTC CATSDGTGAGYTF
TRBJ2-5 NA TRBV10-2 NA TGCGCCACCGAGGGCGTACAAGAGACCCAGTACTTC CATEGVQETQYF
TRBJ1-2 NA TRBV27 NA TGTGCCAGCAGTCCCCGAGGGGGGGCGGACTATGGCTACACCTTC CASSPRGGADYGYTF
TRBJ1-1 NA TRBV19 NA TGTGCCACCCGAGACGGGAACACTGAAGCTTTCTTT CATRDGNTEAFF
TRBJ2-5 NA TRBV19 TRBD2 TGTGCCAGTACCCGAGCGCGGGGGGAAGAGACCCAGTACTTC CASTRARGEETQYF
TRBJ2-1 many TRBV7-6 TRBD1 TGTGCCAGCAGCTTAGCGCACGGGACAGGGGTCCACAATGAGCAGTTCTTC CASSLAHGTGVHNEQFF
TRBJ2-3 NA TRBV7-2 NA TGTGCCTGCAGCCCGTGGACTATATCTAGCACAGATACGCAGTATTTT CACSPWTISSTDTQYF
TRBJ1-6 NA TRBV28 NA TGTGCCAGCACTCACTACAGGGAGAGGAATTCACCCCTCCACTTT CASTHYRERNSPLHF
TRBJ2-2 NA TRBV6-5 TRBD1 TGTGCCAGCAGTTACGGGATTGAAGGGGGCCGGACCGGGGAGCTGTTTTTT CASSYGIEGGRTGELFF
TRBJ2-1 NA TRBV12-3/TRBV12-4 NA TGTGCCAGCAGTCCCGATATAAAGGGACCTTGGCGGGACAATGAGCAGTTCTTC CASSPDIKGPWRDNEQFF
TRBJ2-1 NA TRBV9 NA TGTGCCAGCAGCGTAGCCAGATCCGCGACCGATAACGACAATGAGCAGTTCTTC CASSVARSATDNDNEQFF
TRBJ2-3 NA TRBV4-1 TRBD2 TGCGCCAGCAGCCCGAGCGCTAGCGGGGGCGATCGGAGGTATTTT CASSPSASGGDRRYF
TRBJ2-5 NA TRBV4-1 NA TGCGCCAGCAGCCACCGGGACCTCTCCCTACAAGAGACCCAGTACTTC CASSHRDLSLQETQYF
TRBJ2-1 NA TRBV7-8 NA TGTGCCAGCAGCCCCGCCGCACAGGGAGGTTACTACAATGAGCAGTTCTTC CASSPAAQGGYYNEQFF
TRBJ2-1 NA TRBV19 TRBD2 TGTGCCAGTAGTAACCACTTGTCGGGAGGACGCTCCTACAATGAGCAGTTCTTC CASSNHLSGGRSYNEQFF
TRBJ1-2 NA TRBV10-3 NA TGTGCCATCAGTGAGTCTAGGCAGGGCTATGGCTACACCTTC CAISESRQGYGYTF
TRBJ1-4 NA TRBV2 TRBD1 TGTGCCAGCAGCCGGGACAGTTGGGATAATGAAAAACTGTTTTTT CASSRDSWDNEKLFF
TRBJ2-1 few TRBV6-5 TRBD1 TGTGCCAGCAGTTACCGGGACAGTTCCCACGCCTCCTACAATGAGCAGTTCTTC CASSYRDSSHASYNEQFF
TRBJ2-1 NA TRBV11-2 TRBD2 TGTGCCAGCAGCTTAGCGGGCGGGAGCCATGAGCAGTTCTTC CASSLAGGSHEQFF
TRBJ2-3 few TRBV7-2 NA TGTGCCAACAGCCCCCATCTAACAGATACGCAGTATTTT CANSPHLTDTQYF
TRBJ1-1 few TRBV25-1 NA TGTGCCAGCAGTGAATTATCCGGATACGACACTGAAGCTTTCTTT CASSELSGYDTEAFF
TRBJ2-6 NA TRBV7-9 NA TGTGCCAGCAGCGACCTGTGGGGGCCTGGGGCCAACGTCCTGACTTTC CASSDLWGPGANVLTF
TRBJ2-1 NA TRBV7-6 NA TGTGCCAGCAGCTTACAGGCGAGAAGGAATGAGCAGTTCTTC CASSLQARRNEQFF
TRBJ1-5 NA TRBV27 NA TGTGCCAGCAGTTTATCCGAAGATCAGCCCCAGCATTTT CASSLSEDQPQHF
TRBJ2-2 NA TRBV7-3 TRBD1 TGTGCCAGCAGCAAAGAGACAGGGGCGGGCACCGGGGAGCTGTTTTTT CASSKETGAGTGELFF